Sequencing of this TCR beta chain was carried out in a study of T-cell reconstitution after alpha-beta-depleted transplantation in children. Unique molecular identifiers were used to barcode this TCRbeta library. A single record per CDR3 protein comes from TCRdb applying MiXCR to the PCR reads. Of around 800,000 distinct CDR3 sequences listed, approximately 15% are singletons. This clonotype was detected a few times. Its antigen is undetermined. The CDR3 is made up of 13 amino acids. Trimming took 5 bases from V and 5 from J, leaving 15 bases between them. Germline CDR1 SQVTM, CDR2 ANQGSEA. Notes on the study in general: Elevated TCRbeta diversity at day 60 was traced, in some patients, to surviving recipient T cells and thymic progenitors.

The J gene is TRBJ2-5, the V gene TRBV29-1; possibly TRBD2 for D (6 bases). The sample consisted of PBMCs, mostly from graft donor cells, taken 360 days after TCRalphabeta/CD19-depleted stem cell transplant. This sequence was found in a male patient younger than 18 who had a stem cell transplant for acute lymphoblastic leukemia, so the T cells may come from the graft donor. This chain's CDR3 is CSVTSRRLETQYF. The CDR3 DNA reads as TGCAGCGTTACTAGCAGGCGGTTGGAGACCCAGTACTTC.